This T cell receptor (beta chain) was captured by sequencing in a study of early T cells in non-severe SARS-CoV-2 infection. For the study at large: From unsorted whole blood, bulk RNA was sequenced, and the chains remained unpaired.

Individual cDNA molecules were tagged with unique molecular identifiers, the study reported. MiXCR, applied by TCRdb to the 5' RACE reads, yields one record per CDR3 protein. The table shows more than 55,000 distinct CDR3 sequences, with more than 3.5% occurring only once. Losses at the gene ends were 6 bases for V and 9 bases for J; bases not matched to a gene: 3. CDR1 and CDR2 (germline): SNHLY, FYNNEI. There are 11 residues in the CDR3. In this sample, this clonotype turned up many times. The sequencing used whole blood, collected at baseline. J is TRBJ1-1 and V is TRBV2; 8 positions agree with TRBD1. This TCR was recovered from an adult who was a healthcare worker with PCR-confirmed SARS-CoV-2 infection or an uninfected control (not recorded which). The donor label of this sample is uncertain. The CDR3 spells CASSGQGKAFF. The CDR3 region has the DNA TGTGCCAGCAGCGGACAGGGTAAAGCTTTCTTT. Using reference TRBV2 and TRBJ1-1 for the parts outside the CDR3, the full variable domain is EPEVTQTPSHQVTQMGQEVILRCVPISNHLYFYWYRQILGQKVEFLVSFYNNEISEKSEIFDDQFSVERPDGSNFTLKIRSTKLEDSAMYFCASSGQGKAFFGQGTRLTVV.